This is a list of T cell receptor gamma chains from one sample in a study of human gamma delta and Vdelta1 T cells. TCRdb reanalyzed the PCR reads using CATT. The sample contains approximately 420 gamma-chain clones, approximately 4.3% of which appear only once. The sequenced sample consisted of differentiated CD27- Vdelta1 gamma-delta T cells from blood. The receptors originated from a human donor in good health. Each CDR3 is given with its conserved first and last residue. Each record gives: V gene, J gene, clone size, CDR3 protein, CDR3 DNA. The size field is filled for only some rows; it gives once, few, many or a size class.

V: TRGV9
J: TRGJP
size: NA
CDR3: CALWEVIPQELGKKKKVF
DNA: TGTGCCTTGTGGGAGGTGATCCCCCAGGAGTTGGGCAAAAAAAAAAAGGTCTTT

V: TRGV3
J: TRGJ1/TRGJ2
size: few
CDR3: CACGDRQGKLF
DNA: TGTGCCTGCGGGGACAGGCAGGGGAAACTCTTT

V: TRGV5
J: TRGJ1/TRGJ2
size: large
CDR3: CATWFYYKKLF
DNA: TGTGCCACCTGGTTTTATTATAAGAAACTCTTT

V: TRGV5
J: TRGJ1/TRGJ2
size: large
CDR3: CATWDRPTGYYKKLF
DNA: TGTGCCACCTGGGACAGGCCCACCGGTTATTATAAGAAACTCTTT

V: TRGV5
J: TRGJ1/TRGJ2
size: few
CDR3: CAFWVYYKKLF
DNA: TGTGCCTTCTGGGTGTATTATAAGAAACTCTTT

V: TRGV8
J: TRGJ1/TRGJ2
size: large
CDR3: CATWDSFYYKKLF
DNA: TGTGCCACCTGGGATAGTTTTTATTATAAGAAACTCTTT

V: TRGV2
J: TRGJ1/TRGJ2
size: large
CDR3: CATWDGYYKKLF
DNA: TGTGCCACCTGGGACGGGTATTATAAGAAACTCTTT

V: TRGV9
J: TRGJ1/TRGJ2
size: few
CDR3: CALWEPNYYKKLF
DNA: TGTGCCTTGTGGGAACCGAATTATTATAAGAAACTCTTT

V: TRGV9
J: TRGJ1/TRGJ2
size: NA
CDR3: CALWEDYYKKLF
DNA: TGTGCCCTGTGGGAGGACTATTATAAGAAACTCTTT

V: TRGV9
J: TRGJ1/TRGJ2
size: NA
CDR3: CAGWEDRNKIF
DNA: TGTGCCGGGTGGGAGGACCGAAACAAAATCTTT

V: TRGV5
J: TRGJ1/TRGJ2
size: few
CDR3: CATWGYYKKLF
DNA: TGTGCCACCTGGGGTTATTATAAGAAACTCTTT

V: TRGV3
J: TRGJ1/TRGJ2
size: NA
CDR3: CATGYRQEKLF
DNA: TGTGCCACCGGGTACAGGCAGGAGAAACTCTTT

V: TRGV8
J: TRGJP2
size: NA
CDR3: CATWPTCSDWIKTF
DNA: TGTGCCACCTGGCCTACCTGTAGTGATTGGATCAAGACGTTT

V: TRGV8
J: TRGJ1/TRGJ2
size: NA
CDR3: CATWDSFAYKKLF
DNA: TGTGCCACCTGGGATAGTTTCGCTTATAAGAAACTCTTT

V: TRGV3
J: TRGJ1/TRGJ2
size: large
CDR3: CATWDRRRDYKKLF
DNA: TGTGCCACCTGGGACAGGCGTAGAGATTATAAGAAACTCTTT

V: TRGV3
J: TRGJ1/TRGJ2
size: NA
CDR3: CAFWDRQKKLF
DNA: TGTGCCTTCTGGGACAGGCAGAAGAAACTCTTT

V: TRGV9
J: TRGJ1/TRGJ2
size: NA
CDR3: CALWEGGPSYKKLF
DNA: TGTGCCTTGTGGGAGGGGGGGCCGTCTTATAAGAAACTCTTT